This entry lists 6 T cell receptor beta chains sequenced from one sample in a study of blood T cell repertoires in COVID-19. Clones were sequenced by immunoSEQ multiplex PCR, and TCRdb holds only the in-frame ones, with some missing. The sample includes 150,000 or so clones, about 83% of them seen just once. Sequencing was done on a sample of peripheral blood. The receptor source for this set is a woman in her 70s with COVID-19, enrolled during active disease.

The rearrangement links TRBV10-3 to TRBJ2-1, with TRBD1 identical over 9 bases. Per germline, CDR1 ENHRY and CDR2 SYGVKD. V lost 10 bases to trimming and J lost 2 bases; unmatched junction nucleotides: 6. The CDR3 contains 14 residues. CDR3 nucleotide sequence: TGTGCCAGCACACAGGGGGCCACCTACAATGAGCAGTTCTTC. Amino acids: CASTQGATYNEQFF.

The chain couples TRBV3-1 (or the pseudogene TRBV3-2) to TRBJ1-5; TRBD1 matches 9 bases. The CDR3 is 15 amino acids. Trimming cost V 1 base and J 6 bases; bases outside gene matches: 4. CDR1 and CDR2 from the germline V gene are LGHDT and YNNKEL (reference sequence). This CDR3 reads CASSQGGTGTQPQHF. The CDR3 DNA reads as TGTGCCAGCAGCCAAGGCGGGACAGGGACTCAGCCCCAGCATTTT.

V is TRBV5-1 and J is TRBJ1-1; 11 bases are shared with TRBD1. In germline, CDR1 is SGHRS, CDR2 YFSETQ. The CDR3 totals 15 residues. V gave up 3 bases and J gave up 4 bases; unmatched junction bases: 5. The CDR3 reads CASSSGQGEGTEAFF. The CDR3 coding sequence is TGCGCCAGCAGCTCGGGACAGGGGGAGGGCACTGAAGCTTTCTTT.

V usage is TRBV19 and J usage is TRBJ1-2, with unresolved D. The germline V and J ends were trimmed by 1 base and 1 base, with 7 bases remaining between them. In germline, CDR1 is LNHDA, CDR2 SQIVND (reference sequence). This CDR3 has 14 amino acids. As DNA, the CDR3 is TGTGCCAGTAGTATAGGACGGGGTAACTATGGCTACACCTTC. This translates into CASSIGRGNYGYTF.

The rearrangement links TRBV7-2 to TRBJ1-2; 9 nucleotides match TRBD1. V dropped 0 bases and J dropped 3; count of bases not matched to a gene: 2. The CDR3 runs to 15 residues. Germline CDR1 reads SGHTA; CDR2 reads FQGNSA. CDR3 bases: TGTGCCAGCAGCTTAGCGGGACAGGGAGACTATGGCTACACCTTC. It codes for CASSLAGQGDYGYTF.

This chain uses TRBV28 with TRBJ1-2; perhaps TRBD1 as D (6 bases). CDR1 and CDR2 (germline): MDHEN, SYDVKM. V was cut by 6 bases and J by 2 bases, with 10 bases left in between. The CDR3 spans 13 residues. The CDR3 sequence is CASSPDRNYGYTF. The CDR3 DNA sequence: TGTGCCAGCAGCCCTGACAGGAACTATGGCTACACCTTC.